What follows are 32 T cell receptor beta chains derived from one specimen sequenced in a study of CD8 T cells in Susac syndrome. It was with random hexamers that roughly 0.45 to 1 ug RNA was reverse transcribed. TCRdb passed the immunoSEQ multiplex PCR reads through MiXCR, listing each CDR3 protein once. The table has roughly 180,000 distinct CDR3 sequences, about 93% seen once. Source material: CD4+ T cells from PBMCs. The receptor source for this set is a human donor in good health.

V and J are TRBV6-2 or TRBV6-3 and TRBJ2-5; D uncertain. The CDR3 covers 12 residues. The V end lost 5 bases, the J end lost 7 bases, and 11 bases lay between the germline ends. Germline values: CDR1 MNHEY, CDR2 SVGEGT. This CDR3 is CASSSGPWTQYF. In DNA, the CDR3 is TGTGCCAGCAGTAGTGGCCCATGGACCCAGTACTTC.

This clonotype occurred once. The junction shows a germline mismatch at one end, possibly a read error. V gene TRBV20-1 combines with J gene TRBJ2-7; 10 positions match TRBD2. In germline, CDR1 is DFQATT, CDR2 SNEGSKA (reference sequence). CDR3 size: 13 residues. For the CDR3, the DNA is TGCAGTGCTAGAGATCCGCTTAGCGGGGGGCCCTGCTTC. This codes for CSARDPLSGGPCF.

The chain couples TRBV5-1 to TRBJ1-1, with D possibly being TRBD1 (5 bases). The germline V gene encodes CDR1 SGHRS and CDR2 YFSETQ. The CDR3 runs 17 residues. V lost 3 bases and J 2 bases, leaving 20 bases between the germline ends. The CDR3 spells CASSSVGRGGGNTEAFF. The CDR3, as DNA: TGCGCCAGCAGCTCGGTGGGAAGGGGAGGAGGTAACACTGAAGCTTTCTTT.

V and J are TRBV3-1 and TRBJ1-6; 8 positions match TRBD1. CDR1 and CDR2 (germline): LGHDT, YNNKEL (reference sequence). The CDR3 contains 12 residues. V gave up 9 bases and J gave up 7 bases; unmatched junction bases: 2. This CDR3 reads CASRTGNSPLHF. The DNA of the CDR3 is TGTGCCAGTAGGACAGGGAATTCACCCCTCCACTTT.

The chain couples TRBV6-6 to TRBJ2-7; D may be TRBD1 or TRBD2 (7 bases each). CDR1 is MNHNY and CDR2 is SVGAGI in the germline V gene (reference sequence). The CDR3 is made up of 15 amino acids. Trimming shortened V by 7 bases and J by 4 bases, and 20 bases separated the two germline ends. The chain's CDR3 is CASTAGQGGQYEQYF. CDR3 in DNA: TGTGCCAGCACCGCCGGGCAGGGGGGGCAGTACGAGCAGTACTTC.

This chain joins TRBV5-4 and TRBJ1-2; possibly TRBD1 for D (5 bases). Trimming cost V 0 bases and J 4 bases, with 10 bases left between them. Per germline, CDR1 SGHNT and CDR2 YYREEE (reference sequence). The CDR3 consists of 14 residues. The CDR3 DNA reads TGTGCCAGCAGCTTGGTTGGGGGAATCTATGGCTACACCTTC. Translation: CASSLVGGIYGYTF.

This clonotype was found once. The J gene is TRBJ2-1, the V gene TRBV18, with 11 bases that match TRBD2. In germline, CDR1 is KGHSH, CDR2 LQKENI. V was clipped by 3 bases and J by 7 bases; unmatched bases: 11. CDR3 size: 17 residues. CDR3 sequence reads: CASSPALAGGRVNEQFF. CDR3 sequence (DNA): TGTGCCAGCTCACCGGCCTTAGCGGGGGGGCGAGTGAATGAGCAGTTCTTC. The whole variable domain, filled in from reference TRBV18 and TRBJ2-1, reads NAGVMQNPRHLVRRRGQEARLRCSPMKGHSHVYWYRQLPEEGLKFMVYLQKENIIDESGMPKERFSAEFPKEGPSILRIQQVVRGDSAAYFCASSPALAGGRVNEQFFGPGTRLTVL.

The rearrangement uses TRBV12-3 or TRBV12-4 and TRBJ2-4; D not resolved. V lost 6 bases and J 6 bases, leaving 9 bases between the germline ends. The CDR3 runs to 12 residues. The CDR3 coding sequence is TGTGCCAGCAGCCAACAGAGAAACATTCAGTACTTC. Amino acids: CASSQQRNIQYF.

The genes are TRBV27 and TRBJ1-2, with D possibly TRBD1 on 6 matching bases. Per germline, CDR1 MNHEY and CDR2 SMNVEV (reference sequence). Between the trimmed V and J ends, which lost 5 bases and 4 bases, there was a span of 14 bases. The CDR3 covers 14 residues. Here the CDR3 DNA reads TGTGCCAGCAGTCCCCGGGACAAAACCTATGGCTACACCTTC. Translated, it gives CASSPRDKTYGYTF.

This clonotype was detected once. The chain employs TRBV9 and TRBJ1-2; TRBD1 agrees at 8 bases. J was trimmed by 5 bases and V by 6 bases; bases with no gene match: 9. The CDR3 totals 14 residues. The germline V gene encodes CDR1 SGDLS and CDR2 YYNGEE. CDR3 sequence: CASTTRTGKYGYTF. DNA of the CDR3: TGTGCCAGCACCACCCGGACAGGGAAATATGGCTACACCTTC.

The CDR3 coding sequence is TGTGCCAGCAGCTTTAGACAGTCCCATTACCAAGAGACCCAGTACTTC. It codes for CASSFRQSHYQETQYF. The chain couples TRBV5-6 to TRBJ2-5, with D perhaps matching TRBD1 (5 bases). The CDR3 is made up of 16 amino acids. Trimming left V 2 bases short and J 0 bases short, with 14 bases between. CDR1 SGHDT and CDR2 YYEEEE come from the germline V gene. Using reference TRBV5-6 and TRBJ2-5 for the parts outside the CDR3, the full variable domain is DAGVTQSPTHLIKTRGQQVTLRCSPKSGHDTVSWYQQALGQGPQFIFQYYEEEERQRGNFPDRFSGHQFPNYSSELNVNALLLGDSALYLCASSFRQSHYQETQYFGPGTRLLVL.

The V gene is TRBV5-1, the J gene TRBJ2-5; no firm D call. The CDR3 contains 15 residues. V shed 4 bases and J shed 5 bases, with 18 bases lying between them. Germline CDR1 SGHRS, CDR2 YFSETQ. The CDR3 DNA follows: TGCGCCAGCAGCATGCAGACATTAACCACCGAGACCCAGTACTTC. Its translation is CASSMQTLTTETQYF. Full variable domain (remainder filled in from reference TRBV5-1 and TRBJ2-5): KAGVTQTPRYLIKTRGQQVTLSCSPISGHRSVSWYQQTPGQGLQFLFEYFSETQRNKGNFPGRFSGRQFSNSRSEMNVSTLELGDSALYLCASSMQTLTTETQYFGPGTRLLVL.

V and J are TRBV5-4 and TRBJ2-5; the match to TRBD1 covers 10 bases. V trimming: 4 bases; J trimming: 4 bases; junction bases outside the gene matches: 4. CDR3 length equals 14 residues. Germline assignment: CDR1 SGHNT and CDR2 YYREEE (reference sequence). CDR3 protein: CASSRDRGLETQYF. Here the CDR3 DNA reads TGTGCCAGCAGCCGGGACAGGGGATTAGAGACCCAGTACTTC. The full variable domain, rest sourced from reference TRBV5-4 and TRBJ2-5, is ETGVTQSPTHLIKTRGQQVTLRCSSQSGHNTVSWYQQALGQGPQFIFQYYREEENGRGNFPPRFSGLQFPNYSSELNVNALELDDSALYLCASSRDRGLETQYFGPGTRLLVL.

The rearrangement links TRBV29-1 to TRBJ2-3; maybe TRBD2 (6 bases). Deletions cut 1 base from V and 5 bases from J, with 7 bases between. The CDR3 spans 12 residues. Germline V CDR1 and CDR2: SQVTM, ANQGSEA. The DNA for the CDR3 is TGCAGCGTTGAAGTGGGGGGAGATACGCAGTATTTT. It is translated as CSVEVGGDTQYF.

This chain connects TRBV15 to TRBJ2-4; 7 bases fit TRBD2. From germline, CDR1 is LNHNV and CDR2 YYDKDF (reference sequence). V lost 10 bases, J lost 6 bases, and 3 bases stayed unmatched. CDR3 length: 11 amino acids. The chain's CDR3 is CAIERGNIQYF. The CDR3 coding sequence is TGTGCCATCGAGCGGGGAAACATTCAGTACTTC.

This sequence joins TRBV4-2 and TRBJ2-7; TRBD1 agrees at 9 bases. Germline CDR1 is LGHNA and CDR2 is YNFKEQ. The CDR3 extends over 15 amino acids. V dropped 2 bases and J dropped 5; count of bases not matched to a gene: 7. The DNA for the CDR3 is TGTGCCAGCAGCCAACCGGGACAGGGTATGGACGAGCAGTACTTC. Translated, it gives CASSQPGQGMDEQYF.

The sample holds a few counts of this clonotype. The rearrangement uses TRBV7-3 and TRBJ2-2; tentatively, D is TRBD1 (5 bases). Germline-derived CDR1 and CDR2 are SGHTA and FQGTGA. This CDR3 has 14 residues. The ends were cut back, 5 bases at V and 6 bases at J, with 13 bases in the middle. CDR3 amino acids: CASSPATEAGELFF. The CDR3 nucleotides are TGTGCCAGCAGCCCCGCGACAGAAGCCGGGGAGCTGTTTTTT.

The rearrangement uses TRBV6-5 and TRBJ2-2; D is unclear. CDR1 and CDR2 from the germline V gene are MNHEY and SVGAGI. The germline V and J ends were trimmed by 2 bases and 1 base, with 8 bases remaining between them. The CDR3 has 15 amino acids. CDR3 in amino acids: CASSYDGKNTGELFF. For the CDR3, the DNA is TGTGCCAGCAGTTACGACGGCAAGAACACCGGGGAGCTGTTTTTT.

CDR3 in amino acids: CSVRTDTQYF. In DNA, the CDR3 is TGCAGCGTCCGAACAGATACGCAGTATTTT. The gene calls are TRBV29-1 and TRBJ2-3, with no clear D. CDR3 length equals 10 residues. Trimming stripped 6 bases from V and 3 bases from J, with 4 bases between. From germline, CDR1 is SQVTM and CDR2 ANQGSEA.

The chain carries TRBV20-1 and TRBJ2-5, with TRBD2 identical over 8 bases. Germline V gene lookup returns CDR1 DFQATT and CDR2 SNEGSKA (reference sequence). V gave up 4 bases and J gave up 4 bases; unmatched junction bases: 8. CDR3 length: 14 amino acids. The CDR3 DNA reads TGCAGTGCTAAAGACGGGACTAGAACAGAGACCCAGTACTTC. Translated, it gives CSAKDGTRTETQYF.

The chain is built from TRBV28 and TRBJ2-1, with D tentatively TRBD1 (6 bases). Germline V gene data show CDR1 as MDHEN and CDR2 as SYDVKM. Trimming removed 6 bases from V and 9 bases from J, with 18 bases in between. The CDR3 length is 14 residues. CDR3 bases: TGTGCCAGCAGCCCCCCGCAGGGGCAGGGTGAGCAGTTCTTC. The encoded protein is CASSPPQGQGEQFF.

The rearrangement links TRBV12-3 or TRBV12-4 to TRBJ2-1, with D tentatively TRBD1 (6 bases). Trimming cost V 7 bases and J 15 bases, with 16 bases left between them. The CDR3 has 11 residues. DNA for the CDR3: TGTGCCAGCACTAACAGGGAACTGCGGTTCTTC. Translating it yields CASTNRELRFF.

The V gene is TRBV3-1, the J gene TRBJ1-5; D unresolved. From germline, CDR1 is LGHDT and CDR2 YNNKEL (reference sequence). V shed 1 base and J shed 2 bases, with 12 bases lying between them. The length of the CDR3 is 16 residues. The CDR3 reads CASSQAGTAGNQPQHF. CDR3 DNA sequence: TGTGCCAGCAGCCAAGCGGGCACCGCGGGCAATCAGCCCCAGCATTTT. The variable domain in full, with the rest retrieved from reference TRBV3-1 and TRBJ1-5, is DTAVSQTPKYLVTQMGNDKSIKCEQNLGHDTMYWYKQDSKKFLKIMFSYNNKELIINETVPNRFSPKSPDKAHLNLHINSLELGDSAVYFCASSQAGTAGNQPQHFGDGTRLSIL.

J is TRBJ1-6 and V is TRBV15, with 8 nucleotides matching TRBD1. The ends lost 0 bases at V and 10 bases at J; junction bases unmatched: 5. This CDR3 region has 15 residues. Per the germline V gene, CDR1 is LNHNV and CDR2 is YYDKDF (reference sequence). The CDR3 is CATSRDQGAGSPLHF. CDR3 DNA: TGTGCCACCAGCAGAGACCAGGGGGCCGGATCACCCCTCCACTTT.

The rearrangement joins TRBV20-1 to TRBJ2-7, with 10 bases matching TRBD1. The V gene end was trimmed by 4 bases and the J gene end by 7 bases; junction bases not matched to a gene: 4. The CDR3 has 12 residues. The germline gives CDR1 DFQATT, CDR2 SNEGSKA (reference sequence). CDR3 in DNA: TGCAGTGCTAAGACAGGGGGCCGAGAGCAGTACTTC. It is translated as CSAKTGGREQYF.

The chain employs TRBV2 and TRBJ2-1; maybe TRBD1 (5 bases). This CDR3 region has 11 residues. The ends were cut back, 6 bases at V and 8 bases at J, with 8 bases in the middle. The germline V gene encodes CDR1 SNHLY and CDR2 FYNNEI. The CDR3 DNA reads TGTGCCAGCAGGAAGGGGTATGAGCAGTTCTTC. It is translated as CASRKGYEQFF. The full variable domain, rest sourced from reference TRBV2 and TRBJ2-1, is EPEVTQTPSHQVTQMGQEVILRCVPISNHLYFYWYRQILGQKVEFLVSFYNNEISEKSEIFDDQFSVERPDGSNFTLKIRSTKLEDSAMYFCASRKGYEQFFGPGTRLTVL.

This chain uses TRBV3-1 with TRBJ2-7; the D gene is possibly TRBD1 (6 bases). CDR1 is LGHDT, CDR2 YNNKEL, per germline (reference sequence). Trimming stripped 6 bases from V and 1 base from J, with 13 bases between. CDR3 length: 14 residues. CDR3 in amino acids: CASRQRGNSYEQYF. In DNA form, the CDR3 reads TGTGCCAGCAGGCAGAGGGGGAATTCCTACGAGCAGTACTTC.

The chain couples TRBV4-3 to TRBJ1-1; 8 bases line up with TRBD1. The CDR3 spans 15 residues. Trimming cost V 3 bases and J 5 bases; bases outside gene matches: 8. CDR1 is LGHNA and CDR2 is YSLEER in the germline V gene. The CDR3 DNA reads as TGCGCCAGCAGCCATTCCGGGACAGGCGGTACTGAAGCTTTCTTT. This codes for CASSHSGTGGTEAFF.

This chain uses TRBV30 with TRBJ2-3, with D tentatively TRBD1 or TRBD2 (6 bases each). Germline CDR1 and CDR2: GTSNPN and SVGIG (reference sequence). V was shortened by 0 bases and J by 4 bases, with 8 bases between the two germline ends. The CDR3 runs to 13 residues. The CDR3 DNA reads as TGTGCCTGGAGTGTGGGGGGCGCAGATACGCAGTATTTT. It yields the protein CAWSVGGADTQYF.

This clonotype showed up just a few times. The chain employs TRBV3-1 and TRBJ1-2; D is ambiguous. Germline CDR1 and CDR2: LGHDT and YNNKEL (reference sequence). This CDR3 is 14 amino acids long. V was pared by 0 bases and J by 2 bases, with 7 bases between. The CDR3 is CASSQEGRNYGYTF. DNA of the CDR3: TGTGCCAGCAGCCAAGAAGGCAGAAACTATGGCTACACCTTC. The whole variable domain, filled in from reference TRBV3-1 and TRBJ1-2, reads DTAVSQTPKYLVTQMGNDKSIKCEQNLGHDTMYWYKQDSKKFLKIMFSYNNKELIINETVPNRFSPKSPDKAHLNLHINSLELGDSAVYFCASSQEGRNYGYTFGSGTRLTVV.

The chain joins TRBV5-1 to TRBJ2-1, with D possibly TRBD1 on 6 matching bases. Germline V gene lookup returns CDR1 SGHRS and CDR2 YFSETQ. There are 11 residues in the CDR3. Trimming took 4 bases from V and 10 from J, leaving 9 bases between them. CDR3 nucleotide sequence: TGCGCCAGCAGCCAAGACAGGGAGCAGTTCTTC. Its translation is CASSQDREQFF. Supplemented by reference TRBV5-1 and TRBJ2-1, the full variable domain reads KAGVTQTPRYLIKTRGQQVTLSCSPISGHRSVSWYQQTPGQGLQFLFEYFSETQRNKGNFPGRFSGRQFSNSRSEMNVSTLELGDSALYLCASSQDREQFFGPGTRLTVL.

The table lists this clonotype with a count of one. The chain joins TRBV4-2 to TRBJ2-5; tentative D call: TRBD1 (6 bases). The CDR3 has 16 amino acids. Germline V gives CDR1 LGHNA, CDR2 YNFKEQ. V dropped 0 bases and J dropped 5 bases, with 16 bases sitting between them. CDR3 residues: CASSQDGVRGLETQYF. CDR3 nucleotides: TGTGCCAGCAGCCAAGATGGAGTCAGGGGCTTGGAGACCCAGTACTTC.